Presented here are 7 T cell receptor beta chains from one specimen sequenced in a study of T cells in Graves' hyperthyroidism and ophthalmopathy. The TCR beta CDR3 regions underwent amplification using RNA transcripts as the source. The primer set for the first-round RT-PCR of the TCR CDR3 was HTBI. TCRdb redid the calling of the multiplex PCR reads with MiXCR, one entry per CDR3 protein. Of about 640,000 distinct CDR3 sequences listed, around 20% were seen once; the top ten hold more than 30%. Sequencing was performed on blood. All receptors derive from a man under 40 with Graves' ophthalmopathy.

The chain has TRBV28 and TRBJ1-4; TRBD1 might be the D (5 bases). Trimming left V 11 bases short and J 8 bases short, with 21 bases between. Germline CDR1 and CDR2: MDHEN and SYDVKM. There are 14 residues in the CDR3. DNA for the CDR3: TGTGCCGCCAAGGGGCACATCGGAGGGGAAAAACTGTTTTTT. Amino acids: CAAKGHIGGEKLFF.

This sequence joins TRBV6-1 and TRBJ2-1, with D hard to call. Germline V gene lookup returns CDR1 MNHNS and CDR2 SASEGT. V gave up 5 bases and J gave up 5 bases, with 22 bases separating them. The CDR3 is 17 amino acids. DNA of the CDR3: TGTGCCAGCAGTAACGGAAATTACGGATACAATCACAATGAGCAGTTCTTC. Its translation is CASSNGNYGYNHNEQFF.

On this clonotype: Germline and junction disagree at one end, which may indicate a read error. The genes are TRBV20-1 and TRBJ2-3, with 11 bases matching TRBD2. The CDR3 has 15 amino acids. Per germline, CDR1 DFQATT and CDR2 SNEGSKA (reference sequence). In nucleotides, the CDR3 is TGCAGCGTACCACAACTAGCGGGAGAGGTAGATACGCGGTATTTT. Translated: CSVPQLAGEVDTRYF.

This clonotype showed up many times. V gene TRBV11-2 combines with J gene TRBJ2-3, with 8 positions matching TRBD2. This CDR3 has 15 amino acids. With V trimmed by 5 bases and J by 0 bases, 4 bases remained unmatched. Germline CDR1 reads SGHAT; CDR2 reads FQNNGV. The CDR3 DNA reads TGTGCCAGCAGCCTAAGACTAGCGAGCACAGATACGCAGTATTTT. It is translated as CASSLRLASTDTQYF.

The chain is built from TRBV12-3 or TRBV12-4 and TRBJ2-3; possible D gene TRBD1, 5 bases. V was cut by 6 bases and J by 3 bases, with 10 bases left in between. CDR3 length: 13 amino acids. The CDR3 loop is CASSIRQTDTQYF. CDR3 coding DNA: TGTGCCAGCAGCATTCGACAGACAGATACGCAGTATTTT.

The sample holds many counts of this clonotype. The rearrangement uses TRBV29-1 and TRBJ2-5; TRBD1 is a possible D gene (5 bases). The CDR3 contains 12 residues. Trimming left V 5 bases short and J 3 bases short, with 10 bases between. Per germline, CDR1 SQVTM and CDR2 ANQGSEA. The CDR3 DNA is TGCAGCGTTTGGACAAGGGAAGAGACCCAGTACTTC. It codes for CSVWTREETQYF.

This clonotype came up a few times. J is TRBJ2-7 and V is TRBV30; no firm D call. CDR3 length: 14 residues. In germline, CDR1 is GTSNPN, CDR2 SVGIG (reference sequence). Trimming took 1 base from V and 2 from J, leaving 12 bases between them. CDR3 protein: CAWSGWGLTYEQYF. For the CDR3, the DNA is TGTGCCTGGAGTGGGTGGGGTTTAACCTACGAGCAGTACTTC.